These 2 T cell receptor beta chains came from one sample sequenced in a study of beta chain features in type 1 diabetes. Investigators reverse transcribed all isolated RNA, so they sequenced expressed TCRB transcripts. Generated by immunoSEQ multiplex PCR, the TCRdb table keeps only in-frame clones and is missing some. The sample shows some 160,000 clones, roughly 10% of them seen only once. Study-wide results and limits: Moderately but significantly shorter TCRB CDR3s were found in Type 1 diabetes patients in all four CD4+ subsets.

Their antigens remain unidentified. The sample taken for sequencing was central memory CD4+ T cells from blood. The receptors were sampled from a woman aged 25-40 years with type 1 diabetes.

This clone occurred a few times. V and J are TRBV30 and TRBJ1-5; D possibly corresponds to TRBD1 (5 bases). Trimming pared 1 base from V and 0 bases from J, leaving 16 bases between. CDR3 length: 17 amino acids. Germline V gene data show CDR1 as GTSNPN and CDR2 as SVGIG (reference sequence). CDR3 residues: CAWSEVTGEYSNQPQHF. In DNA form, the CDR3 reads TGTGCCTGGAGTGAAGTTACAGGAGAGTATAGCAATCAGCCCCAGCATTTT.

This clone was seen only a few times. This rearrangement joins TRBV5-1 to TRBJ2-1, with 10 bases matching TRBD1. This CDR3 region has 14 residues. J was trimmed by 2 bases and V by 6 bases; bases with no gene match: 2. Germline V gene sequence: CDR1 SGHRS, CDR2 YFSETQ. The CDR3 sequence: CASTGTGAYNEQFF. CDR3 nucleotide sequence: TGCGCCAGCACCGGGACAGGGGCCTACAATGAGCAGTTCTTC.